This T cell receptor (beta chain) was observed in a study of human T cells and chemical hapten exposure. At least ten counts were recorded for this clonotype. Its cognate antigen is unknown. From the RACE reads, TCRdb called clonotypes with MiXCR, one entry per CDR3 protein. The table records 80,000 to 95,000 distinct CDR3 sequences, 8% to 10% of them present only once. The sample's time point: pre-sensitization, week 0. This sample's treatment: therapeutic diphenylcyclopropenone sensitization with weekly scalp DPC. In germline, CDR1 is SEHNR, CDR2 FQNEAQ (reference sequence). V was cut by 2 bases and J by 8 bases, with 12 bases left in between. This CDR3 comprises 13 residues. General observations from the study: More PT1 expanded TCRs went with higher patch test scores.

This clonotype originated in a woman aged 35 to 49 with alopecia areata. Some clones in this sample may be carry-over from other donors' samples. Sequencing was performed on whole blood, taken in connection with sensitization to the hapten diphenylcyclopropenone (DPC). The V gene is TRBV7-9, the J gene TRBJ1-2; tentatively, D is TRBD1 (6 bases). CDR3 sequence (DNA): TGTGCCAGCAGCTTAAGGGGGGGTTTCGGCTACACCTTC. Translating it yields CASSLRGGFGYTF.